Sequencing of this T cell receptor beta chain was carried out in a study of blood T cell repertoires in COVID-19. Study at large: The United States, Italy and Spain were the sources of the acute and convalescent COVID-19 samples. In each case, the material was cDNA or gDNA derived from T cells, B-cell-depleted T cells, or PBMCs.

Germline assignment: CDR1 SEHNR and CDR2 FQNEAQ (reference sequence). This CDR3 has 15 residues. V was clipped by 1 base and J by 5 bases, with 14 bases between them. A few counts support this clone. Authors' methods: Amplification of reference gene primers was used by the study to estimate nucleated cell counts. The data were produced by immunoSEQ multiplex PCR, yet TCRdb's version contains in-frame clones alone and is incomplete. The V and J calls and the clone size are those of that table, but D and trimming were determined from the DNA. The sample includes some 48,000 clones, around 86% of them seen just once.

The source material was peripheral blood. The chain couples TRBV7-9 to TRBJ1-2, with D maybe TRBD1 (6 bases). This TCR came from an elderly woman with acute or convalescent COVID-19. CDR3 DNA sequence: TGTGCCAGCAGCTTAGTCCCAGCAGGGGATTATGGCTACACCTTC. As protein: CASSLVPAGDYGYTF.